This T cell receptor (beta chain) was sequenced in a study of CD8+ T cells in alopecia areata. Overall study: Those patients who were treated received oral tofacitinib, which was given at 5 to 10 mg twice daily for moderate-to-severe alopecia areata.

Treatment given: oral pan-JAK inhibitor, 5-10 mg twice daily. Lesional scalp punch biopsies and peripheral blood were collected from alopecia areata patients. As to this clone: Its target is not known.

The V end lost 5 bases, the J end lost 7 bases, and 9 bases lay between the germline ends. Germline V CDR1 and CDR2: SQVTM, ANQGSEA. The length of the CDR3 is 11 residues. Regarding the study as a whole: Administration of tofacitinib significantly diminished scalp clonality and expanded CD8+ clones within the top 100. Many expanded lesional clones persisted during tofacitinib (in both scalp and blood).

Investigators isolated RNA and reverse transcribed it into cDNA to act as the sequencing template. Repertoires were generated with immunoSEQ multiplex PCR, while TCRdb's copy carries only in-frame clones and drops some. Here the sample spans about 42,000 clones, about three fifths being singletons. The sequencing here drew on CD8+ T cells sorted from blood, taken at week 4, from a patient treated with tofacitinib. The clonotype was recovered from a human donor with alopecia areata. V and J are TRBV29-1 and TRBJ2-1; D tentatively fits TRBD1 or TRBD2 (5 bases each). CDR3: CSVWGWNEQFF. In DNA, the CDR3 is TGCAGCGTTTGGGGGTGGAATGAGCAGTTCTTC.